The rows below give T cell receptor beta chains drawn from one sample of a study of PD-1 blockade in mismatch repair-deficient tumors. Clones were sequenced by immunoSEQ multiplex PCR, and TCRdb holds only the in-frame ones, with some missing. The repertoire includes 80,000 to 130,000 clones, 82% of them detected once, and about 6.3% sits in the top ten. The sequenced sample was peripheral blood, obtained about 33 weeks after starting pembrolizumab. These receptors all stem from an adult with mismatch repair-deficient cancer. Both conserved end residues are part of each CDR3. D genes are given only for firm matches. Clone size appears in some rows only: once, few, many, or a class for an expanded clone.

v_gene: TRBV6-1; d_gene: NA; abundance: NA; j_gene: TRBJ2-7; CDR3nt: TGTGCCAGCAGTGAAGGGGAGACCTACGAGCAGTACTTC; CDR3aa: CASSEGETYEQYF
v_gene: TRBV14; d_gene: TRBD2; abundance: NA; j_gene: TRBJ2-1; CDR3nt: TGTGCCAGCAGCCAAGCTCGACTAGCGGGAGTAGGTGAGCAGTTCTTC; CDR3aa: CASSQARLAGVGEQFF
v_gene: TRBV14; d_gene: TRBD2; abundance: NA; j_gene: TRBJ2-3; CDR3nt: TGTGCCAGCAGCCTAGGACTAGCGGGACCCACAGATACGCAGTATTTT; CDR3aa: CASSLGLAGPTDTQYF
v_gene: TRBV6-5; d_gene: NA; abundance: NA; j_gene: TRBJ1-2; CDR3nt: TGTGCCACCAACGACCGGTATCACTACACCTTC; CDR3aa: CATNDRYHYTF
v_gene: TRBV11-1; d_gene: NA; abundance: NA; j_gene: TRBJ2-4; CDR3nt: TGTGCCAGCAGCATATTACAGGGAAGCATTCAGTACTTC; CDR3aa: CASSILQGSIQYF
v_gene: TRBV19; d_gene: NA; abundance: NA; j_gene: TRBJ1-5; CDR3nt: TGTGCCAGTAGCCCTGGGAGGGGAGAGGGTCAGCCCCAGCATTTT; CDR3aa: CASSPGRGEGQPQHF
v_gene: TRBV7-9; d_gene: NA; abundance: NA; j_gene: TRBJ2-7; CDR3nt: TGTGCCAGCAGCCACGGTGGGACTCAGCTCCACTACGAGCAGTACTTC; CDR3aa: CASSHGGTQLHYEQYF
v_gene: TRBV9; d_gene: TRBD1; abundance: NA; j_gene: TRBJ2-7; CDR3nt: TGTGCCAGCAGCCCGCACCAGGGACAGCCCTCCTACGAGCAGTACTTC; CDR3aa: CASSPHQGQPSYEQYF
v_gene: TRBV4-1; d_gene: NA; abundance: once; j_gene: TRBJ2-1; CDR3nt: TGCGCCAGCAGCCACTACAATGAGCAGTTCTTC; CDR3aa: CASSHYNEQFF
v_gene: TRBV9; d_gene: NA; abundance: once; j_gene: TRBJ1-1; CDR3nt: TGTGCCAGCAGCGAGACAGTGAACACTGAAGCTTTCTTT; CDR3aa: CASSETVNTEAFF
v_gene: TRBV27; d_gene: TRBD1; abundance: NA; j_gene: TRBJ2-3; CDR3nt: TGTGCCAGCAGCTATCTAAATACAGGGGGGGATACGCAGTATTTT; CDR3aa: CASSYLNTGGDTQYF
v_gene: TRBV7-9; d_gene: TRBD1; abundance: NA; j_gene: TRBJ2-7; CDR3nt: TGTGCCAGCAGCTTAGTTGGGACAGGGGTCCACGAGCAGTACTTC; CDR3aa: CASSLVGTGVHEQYF
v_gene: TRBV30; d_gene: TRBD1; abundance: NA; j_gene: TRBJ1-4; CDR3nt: TGTGCCTGGGACAGGGGAACTAATGAAAAACTGTTTTTT; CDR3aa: CAWDRGTNEKLFF
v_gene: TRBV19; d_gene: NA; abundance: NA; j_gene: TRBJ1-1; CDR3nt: TGTGCCAGTAGTATCAGACTAAACACTGAAGCTTTCTTT; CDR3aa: CASSIRLNTEAFF
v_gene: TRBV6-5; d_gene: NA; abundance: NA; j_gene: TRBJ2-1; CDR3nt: TGTGCCAGCAGTTACACGGGACCGAACAATGAGCAGTTCTTC; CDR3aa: CASSYTGPNNEQFF
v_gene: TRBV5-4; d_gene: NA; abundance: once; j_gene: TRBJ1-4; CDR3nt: TGTGCCAGCAGTACCGGAGCGACTGACAATGAAAAACTGTTTTTT; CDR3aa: CASSTGATDNEKLFF
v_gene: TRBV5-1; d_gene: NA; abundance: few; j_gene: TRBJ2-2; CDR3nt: TGCGCCAGCAGCTTCCGGGCCACCGGGGAGCTGTTTTTT; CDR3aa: CASSFRATGELFF
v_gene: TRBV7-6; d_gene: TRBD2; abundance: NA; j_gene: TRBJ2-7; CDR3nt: TGTGCCAGCACTAGCGGGAGCTCCTACGAGCAGTACTTC; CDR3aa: CASTSGSSYEQYF
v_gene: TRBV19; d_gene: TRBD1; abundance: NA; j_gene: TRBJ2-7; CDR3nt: TGTGCCAGTAGTATTCGTCCAGGGGGATCGCTCTACGAGCAGTACTTC; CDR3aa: CASSIRPGGSLYEQYF
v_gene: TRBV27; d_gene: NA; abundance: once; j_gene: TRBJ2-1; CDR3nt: TGTGCCAGCAGCGACAGGACCTCCTACAATGAGCAGTTCTTC; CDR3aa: CASSDRTSYNEQFF
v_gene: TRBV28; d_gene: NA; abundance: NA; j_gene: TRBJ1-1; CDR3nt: TGTGCCAGCAGGACAACGAACACTGAAGCTTTCTTT; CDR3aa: CASRTTNTEAFF
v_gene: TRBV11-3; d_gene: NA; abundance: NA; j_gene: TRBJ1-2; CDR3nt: TGTGCCAGCAGTTCAGAGGGTCGGGCAGCTAACTATGGCTACACCTTC; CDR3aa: CASSSEGRAANYGYTF
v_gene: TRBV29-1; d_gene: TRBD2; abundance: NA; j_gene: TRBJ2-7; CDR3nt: TGCAGCGTTGAATACCCGGGACTAGCTACTCGCGAGCAGTACTTC; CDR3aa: CSVEYPGLATREQYF
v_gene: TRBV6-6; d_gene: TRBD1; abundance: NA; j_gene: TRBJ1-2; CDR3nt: TGTGCCAGCAGGGTAGGACAGGGGGACTATGGCTACACCTTC; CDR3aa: CASRVGQGDYGYTF
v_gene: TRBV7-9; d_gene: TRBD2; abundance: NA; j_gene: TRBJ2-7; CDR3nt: TGTGCCAGCAGCGTTTACGGGACTAGCGGCTACGAGCAGTACTTC; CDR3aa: CASSVYGTSGYEQYF
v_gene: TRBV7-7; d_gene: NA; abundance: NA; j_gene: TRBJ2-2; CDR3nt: TGTGCTAGCAGCTTAGGGCATACTACCGGGGAGCTGTTTTTT; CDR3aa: CASSLGHTTGELFF
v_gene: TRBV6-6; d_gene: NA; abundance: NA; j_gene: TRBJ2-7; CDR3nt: TGTGCCAGCAGCTTCCAAGGACGGAGGCTTTTGTACTTC; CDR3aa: CASSFQGRRLLYF
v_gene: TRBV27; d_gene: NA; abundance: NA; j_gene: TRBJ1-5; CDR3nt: TGTGCCAGCAGTTTTAGCAGCAATCAGCCCCAGCATTTT; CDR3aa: CASSFSSNQPQHF
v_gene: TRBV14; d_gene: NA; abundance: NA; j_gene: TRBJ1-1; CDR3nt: TGTGCCAGCAGCCAAGCAGACAGGCCCAAAAACACTGAAGCTTTCTTT; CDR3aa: CASSQADRPKNTEAFF
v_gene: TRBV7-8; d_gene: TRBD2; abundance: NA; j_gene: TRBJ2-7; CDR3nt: TGTGCCAGCAGCTTAACTAGCGGGAGTGCCGAGCAGTACTTC; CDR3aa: CASSLTSGSAEQYF
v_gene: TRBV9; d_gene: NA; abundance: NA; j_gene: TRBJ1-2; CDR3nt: TGTGCCAGCAGCGTGACACTGAACTATGGCTACACCTTC; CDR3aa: CASSVTLNYGYTF
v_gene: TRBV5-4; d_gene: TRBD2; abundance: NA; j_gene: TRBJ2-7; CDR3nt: TGTGCCAGCAGCTCACAGCGGGAGGGACCGCGGGAGCAGTACTTC; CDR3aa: CASSSQREGPREQYF
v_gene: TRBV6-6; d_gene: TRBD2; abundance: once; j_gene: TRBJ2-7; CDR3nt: TGTGCCAGCAGTCCTAACCGTCCTAGCGGATACGAGCAGTACTTC; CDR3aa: CASSPNRPSGYEQYF
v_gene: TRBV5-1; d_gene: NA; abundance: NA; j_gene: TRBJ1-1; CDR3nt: TGCGCCAGCAGCTCGAGGACGGTTCCGAACACTGAAGCTTTCTTT; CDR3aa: CASSSRTVPNTEAFF
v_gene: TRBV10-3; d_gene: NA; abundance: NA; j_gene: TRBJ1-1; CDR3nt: TGTGCCATCAGTGGTGGAGGTGGCAGCGGAGGCACTGAAGCTTTCTTT; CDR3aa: CAISGGGGSGGTEAFF
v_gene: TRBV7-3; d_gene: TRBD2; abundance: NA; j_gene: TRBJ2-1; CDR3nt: TGTGCCAGCAGCTTATCGAGCGGGAGTGGCAATGAGCAGTTCTTC; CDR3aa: CASSLSSGSGNEQFF
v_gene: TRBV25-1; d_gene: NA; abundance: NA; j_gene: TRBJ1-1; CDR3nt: TGTGCCAGCAGTGAAGGGGGTAGGACTGAAGCTTTCTTT; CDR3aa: CASSEGGRTEAFF
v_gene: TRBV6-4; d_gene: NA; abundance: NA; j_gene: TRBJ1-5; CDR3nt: TGTGCCAGCAGTGAAAACGAAAATCAGCCCCAGCATTTT; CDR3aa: CASSENENQPQHF
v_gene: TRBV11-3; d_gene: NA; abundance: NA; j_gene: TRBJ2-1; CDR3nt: TGTGCCAGCAGCTTACAGGGCATCAGCTCCTACAATGAGCAGTTCTTC; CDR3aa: CASSLQGISSYNEQFF
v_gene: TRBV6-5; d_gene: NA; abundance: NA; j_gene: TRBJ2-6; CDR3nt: TGTGCCAGCAGTTATAGCTCTGGGGCCAACGTCCTGACTTTC; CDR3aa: CASSYSSGANVLTF
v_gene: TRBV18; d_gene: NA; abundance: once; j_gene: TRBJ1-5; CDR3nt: TGTGCCAGCTCACCTTTGGCAGTTCAGGAAGGAGCCCAGCCCCAGCATTTT; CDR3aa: CASSPLAVQEGAQPQHF
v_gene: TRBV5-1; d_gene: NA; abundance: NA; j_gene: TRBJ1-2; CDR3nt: TGCGCCAGCAGCTTGGAGGGAGCTATTAACTATGGCTACACCTTC; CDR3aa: CASSLEGAINYGYTF
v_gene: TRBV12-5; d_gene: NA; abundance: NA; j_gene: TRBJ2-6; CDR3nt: TGTGCTAGTGGTCCCCCGAGGGGCTCTGGGGCCAACGTCCTGACTTTC; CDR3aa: CASGPPRGSGANVLTF
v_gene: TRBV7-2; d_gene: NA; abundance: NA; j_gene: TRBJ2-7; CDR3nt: TGTGCCAGCAGCTTAGCGCCTCCCAGCGGGCCCTACGAGCAGTACTTC; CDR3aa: CASSLAPPSGPYEQYF
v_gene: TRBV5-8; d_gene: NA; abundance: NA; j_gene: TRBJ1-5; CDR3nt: TGTGCCACTAAGGCGGGGACCAATCAGCCCCAGCATTTT; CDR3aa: CATKAGTNQPQHF
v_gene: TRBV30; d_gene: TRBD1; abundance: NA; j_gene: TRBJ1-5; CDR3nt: TGTGCCTGGAGCGGAAATGCAGGGGGTACGGAGCCCCAGCATTTT; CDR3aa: CAWSGNAGGTEPQHF
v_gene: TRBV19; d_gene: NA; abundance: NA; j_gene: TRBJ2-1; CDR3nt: TGTGCCAGTGGGGGGATTTTAGGGTGGAGCTCCTACAATGAGCAGTTCTTC; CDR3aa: CASGGILGWSSYNEQFF
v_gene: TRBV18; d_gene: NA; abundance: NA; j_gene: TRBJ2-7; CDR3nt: TGTGCCAGCTCACCTGAGATTTCCGAGCAGTACTTC; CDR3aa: CASSPEISEQYF
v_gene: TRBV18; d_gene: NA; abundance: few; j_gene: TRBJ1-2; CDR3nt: TGTGCCAGCTCACCGACAGTCTATGGCTACACCTTC; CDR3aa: CASSPTVYGYTF
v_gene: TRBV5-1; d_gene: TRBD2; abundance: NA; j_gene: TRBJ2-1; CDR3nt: TGCGCCAGCAGCACGACGGGACTAGCGGAATACAATGAGCAGTTCTTC; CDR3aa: CASSTTGLAEYNEQFF
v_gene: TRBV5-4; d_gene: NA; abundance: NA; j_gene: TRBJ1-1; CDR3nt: TGTGCCAGCAGCTTAACAGGGTATTTAGGCACTGAAGCTTTCTTT; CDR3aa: CASSLTGYLGTEAFF
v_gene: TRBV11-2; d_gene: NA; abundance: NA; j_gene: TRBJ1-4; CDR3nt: TGTGCCAGCAGCCCGAACACGGGGGGAAGGAATGAAAAACTGTTTTTT; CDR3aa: CASSPNTGGRNEKLFF
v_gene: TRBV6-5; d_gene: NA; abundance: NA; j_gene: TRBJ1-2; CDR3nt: TGTGCCAGCAGTGATCGCGGTGCCTCGAAAGGCTACACCTTC; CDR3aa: CASSDRGASKGYTF
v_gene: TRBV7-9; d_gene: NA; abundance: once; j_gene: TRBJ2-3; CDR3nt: TGTGCCAGCAGCTTTTGGCGCTCCGTAAAATCCACAGATACGCAGTATTTT; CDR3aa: CASSFWRSVKSTDTQYF
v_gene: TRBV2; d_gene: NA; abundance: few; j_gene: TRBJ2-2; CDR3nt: TGTGCCAGCCAGGGAGGACGGCAAGCGGGGGAGCTGTTTTTT; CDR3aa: CASQGGRQAGELFF
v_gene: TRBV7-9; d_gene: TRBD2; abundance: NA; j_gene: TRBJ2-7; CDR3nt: TGTGCCAGCAGCTCGCTAACCGGGACTAGCGGGAGTGGGTACGAGCAGTACTTC; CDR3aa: CASSSLTGTSGSGYEQYF
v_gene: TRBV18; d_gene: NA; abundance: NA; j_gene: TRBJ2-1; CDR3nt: TGTGCCAGCTCCTACGGGACTCCCGATTCCCAATTAGAGCAGTTCTTC; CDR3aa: CASSYGTPDSQLEQFF
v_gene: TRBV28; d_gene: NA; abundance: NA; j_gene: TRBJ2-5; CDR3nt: TGTGCCAGCCTCAACCCCGCGCGGGAGACCCAGTACTTC; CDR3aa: CASLNPARETQYF
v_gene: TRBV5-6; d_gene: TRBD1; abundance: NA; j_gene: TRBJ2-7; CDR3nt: TGTGCCAGCAGCTCGGAGATCCGGGACAGGAGATACTACGAGCAGTACTTC; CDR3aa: CASSSEIRDRRYYEQYF
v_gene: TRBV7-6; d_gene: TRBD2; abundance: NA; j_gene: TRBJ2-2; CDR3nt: TGTGCCAGCAGCCAAATCTCCCGTCTAGCGGGAGGGCCTAGGAGCACCGGGGAGCTGTTTTTT; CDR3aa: CASSQISRLAGGPRSTGELFF